This TCR beta chain was found in a study of shared clonotypes between healthy human individuals (dated by TCRdb to 2020 to 2021). About the study as a whole: A few men and a couple of women, aged 18 to 49 years, made up the cohort. Libraries were prepared and TCR repertoires were sequenced by different laboratories using diverse techniques, in order to increase sequencing depth and limit assay-specific biases. For each donor, CD4 naive and CD4 memory were each run on three plates, CD8 naive on two plates, and CD8 memory on one plate. Blood TCR repertoires of five healthy adults were deeply sequenced to estimate repertoire size and the extent of clonotype sharing between individuals. Per donor, leukapheresis produced somewhere between about 0.94 and 9.5 billion PBMCs. Study-wide conclusions, independent of this receptor: Rarefaction of sorted-subset datasets indicated incomplete sequencing despite the large sequencing depth. Naive subsets generally had larger estimated clonotype richness than memory subsets did. Sampling was restricted to blood, and TCR repertoires in tissue are likely to differ from TCR repertoires in blood. Pairwise subsampling led to the expectation that sequencing depth would affect the degree of clonotype sharing among donors. Because the study included a small number of donors, the genetic and exposure-history diversity represented was limited. About 5% of naive CD4, around 4% of naive CD8, 2.3% of memory CD4, and 0.4% of memory CD8 clonotypes were shared across several donors. Clonotypes shared by all four sorted-subset donors showed higher generation probabilities than non-shared clonotypes.

A word on this clone: No antigen is known for it. No clone much larger than this one lies a single base away; base qualities are absent.

V ends up 3 bases short and J 0 bases short, with an unmatched junction base count of 11. The CDR3 spans 18 residues, from the cysteine through the phenylalanine. Only CDR3 DNA is held: 54 bases, read in frame from base 1. CDR1 and CDR2 are drawn from the germline V gene: SGHTA, FQGTGA. Healthy HIV-negative adults with no recently reported acute infections or vaccinations were included as donors. Only Caucasian adults living in Nashville, Tennessee, USA were represented among the donors. CD4+ T cells were enriched by magnetic negative selection; naive cells were then positively selected on CD45RA, and the negative fraction formed the memory subset. After blood collection by leukapheresis, PBMCs were isolated using Ficoll-Histopaque density gradient centrifugation and then cryopreserved in the vapor phase of liquid nitrogen. Analytical flow cytometry was used to check the purity and quantity of each magnetically sorted T cell population. From each sorted fraction, genomic DNA was isolated and quantified by UV absorbance on a Nanodrop 2000c.

Using the deep immunoSEQ assay, multiplex PCR amplified TCR CDR3 regions from genomic DNA. Extracted genomic DNA from each cell subset was spread evenly across all wells of several immunoSEQ 96-well plates, with each plate serving as a replicate. For sorted subsets, each replicate PCR was loaded with about 0.2 ug genomic DNA, equivalent to approximately 33,000 T cell genomes. The purified libraries were quantified using a Qubit 3.0 fluorometer, sized with a Bioanalyzer 2100, and then quantified again using the KAPA Library Quantification kit. Every immunoSEQ 96-well plate was sequenced on a separate single-read 150-cycle Illumina NextSeq 550 flow cell. Per the authors' processing: The immunoSEQ output contained only junctional sequences without quality scores, so filtering could not match that applied to full-length reads. To assign V/J genes and CDR3, sequences were annotated against IMGT germline references using PyIR, a Python wrapper for IgBLAST v1.9. Any read was removed if the V/J assignment was weak (E-value above 1e-6), the CDR3 was missing, or the read contained stop codons, out-of-frame junctions, or ambiguous translated residues. V3J clonotypes were defined by identical inferred V gene, J gene, and CDR3 amino acid sequence. Percentage overlap between repertoires was calculated by dividing the number of shared unique clonotypes by the size of the smaller repertoire. Three approaches were used to assess repertoire richness: RTK rarefaction, the Chao1 estimator, and Recon v2.1 estimates of unobserved clonotypes. For all TCRbeta clonotypes obtained by the gDNA method from a few donors, generation probabilities were computed with OLGA. In its TCRdb copy, this immuneACCESS table keeps in-frame sequences only and misses some clones. Where compared with another copy, unresolved V genes explain less than half of these, and the others have no known cause. V, J and clone size were drawn from that table, and D and trimming were deduced from the DNA. This sample gives 950,000 to 1,300,000 clones in total; about 74% of them show up just once. Around 1.4% of the sample is in the top ten clones.

Recombination joined TRBV7-3 with TRBJ2-1, and TRBD2 matches 7 of the central bases. The TCR originated in a man aged 18-30 years in good health. Source material: memory CD4+ T cells sorted from blood. The cell subset or site label on this specimen signifies: CD45RA-negative fraction. The bases are TGTGCCAGCAGCTTGACGGGGGGACTGCCGAGCTCCTACAATGAGCAGTTCTTC. It encodes CASSLTGGLPSSYNEQFF.